One and the same sample provided the 4 T cell receptor beta chains below, sequenced in a study of blood T cell repertoires in COVID-19. Libraries were prepared by immunoSEQ multiplex PCR; TCRdb keeps only in-frame clonotypes and omits some of them. The top ten clones hold approximately 11% of a sample with about 280,000 clones, 88% of them seen once. The sequenced material came from peripheral blood. These receptors originate from a woman aged 25 to 45 with COVID-19, enrolled during active disease.

In DNA form, the CDR3 reads TGTGCCAGCAGTGACCAGGGGGCGCGGGACACTGAAGCTTTCTTT. Its translation: CASSDQGARDTEAFF. The J gene is TRBJ1-1, the V gene TRBV25-1; 8 bases match TRBD1. CDR1 and CDR2 from the germline V gene are MGHDK and SYGVNS. V shed 3 bases, J shed 3 bases, and the junction held 6 bases outside the gene matches. CDR3 length: 15 residues.

This rearrangement joins TRBV9 to TRBJ1-1; D gene uncertain. The V and J ends lost 4 bases and 4 bases respectively, with 14 bases between them. The CDR3 covers 14 residues. Germline CDR1 SGDLS, CDR2 YYNGEE. The DNA of the CDR3 is TGTGCCAGCAGCTCTACGACTTTGGGCACTGAAGCTTTCTTT. It yields the protein CASSSTTLGTEAFF.

The rearrangement uses TRBV7-9 and TRBJ2-7, with TRBD1 matching over 9 bases. Germline lookup yields CDR1 SEHNR and CDR2 FQNEAQ (reference sequence). This CDR3 contains 15 residues. V dropped 1 base and J dropped 4; count of bases not matched to a gene: 5. The CDR3 loop is CASSLGHRGRYEQYF. CDR3 in DNA: TGTGCCAGCAGCTTAGGCCACAGGGGGCGGTACGAGCAGTACTTC.

CDR3 coding DNA: TGTGCCAGCAGCTTACAACCCGGGACCCAGTACTTC. Translation gives CASSLQPGTQYF. The chain carries TRBV13 and TRBJ2-5; no firm D call. V lost 2 bases and J 7 bases, leaving 8 bases between the germline ends. This CDR3 region has 12 residues. The germline V gene encodes CDR1 PRHDT and CDR2 FYEKMQ (reference sequence).